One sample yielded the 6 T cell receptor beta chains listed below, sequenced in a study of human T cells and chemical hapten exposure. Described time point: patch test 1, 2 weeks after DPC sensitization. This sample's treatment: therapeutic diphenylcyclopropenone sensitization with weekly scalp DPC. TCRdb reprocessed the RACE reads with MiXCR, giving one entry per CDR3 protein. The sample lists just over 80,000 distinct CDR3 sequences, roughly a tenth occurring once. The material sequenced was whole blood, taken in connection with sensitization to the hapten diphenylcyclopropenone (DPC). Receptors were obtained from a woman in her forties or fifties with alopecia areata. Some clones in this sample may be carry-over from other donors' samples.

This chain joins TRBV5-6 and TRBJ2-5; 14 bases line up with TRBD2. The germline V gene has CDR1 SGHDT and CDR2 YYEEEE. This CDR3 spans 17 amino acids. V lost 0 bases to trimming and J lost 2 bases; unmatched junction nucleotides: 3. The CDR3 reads CASSLGTSGGPQETQYF. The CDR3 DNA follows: TGTGCCAGCAGCTTGGGGACTAGCGGGGGGCCTCAAGAGACCCAGTACTTC.

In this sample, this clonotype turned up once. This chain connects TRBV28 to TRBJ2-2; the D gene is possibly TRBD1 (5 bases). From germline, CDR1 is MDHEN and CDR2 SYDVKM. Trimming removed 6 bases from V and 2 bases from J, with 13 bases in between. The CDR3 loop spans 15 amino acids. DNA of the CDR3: TGTGCCAGCAGATATACAGGAGCCAACACCGGGGAGCTGTTTTTT. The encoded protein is CASRYTGANTGELFF.

In nucleotides, the CDR3 is TGCAGCGTTGCCCCGGGACACCCGAACACTGAAGCTTTCTTT. This codes for CSVAPGHPNTEAFF. J is TRBJ1-1 and V is TRBV29-1; a possible D gene is TRBD1 (6 bases). This CDR3 contains 14 residues. V lost 4 bases and J 1 base, leaving 13 bases between the germline ends. Germline V gene lookup returns CDR1 SQVTM and CDR2 ANQGSEA.

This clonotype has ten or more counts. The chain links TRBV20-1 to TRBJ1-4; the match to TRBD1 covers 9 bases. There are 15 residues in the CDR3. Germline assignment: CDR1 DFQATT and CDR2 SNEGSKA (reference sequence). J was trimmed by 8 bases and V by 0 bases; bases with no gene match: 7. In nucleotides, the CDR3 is TGCAGTGCTAGAGACGCCGACAGGGGGGGAGAAAAACTGTTTTTT. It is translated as CSARDADRGGEKLFF.

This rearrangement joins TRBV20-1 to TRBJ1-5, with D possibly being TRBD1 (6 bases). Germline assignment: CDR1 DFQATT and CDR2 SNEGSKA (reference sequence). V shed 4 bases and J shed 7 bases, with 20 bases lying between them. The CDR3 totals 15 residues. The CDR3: CSAKVAAGGGQPQHF. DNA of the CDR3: TGCAGTGCTAAGGTTGCGGCGGGGGGCGGACAGCCCCAGCATTTT.

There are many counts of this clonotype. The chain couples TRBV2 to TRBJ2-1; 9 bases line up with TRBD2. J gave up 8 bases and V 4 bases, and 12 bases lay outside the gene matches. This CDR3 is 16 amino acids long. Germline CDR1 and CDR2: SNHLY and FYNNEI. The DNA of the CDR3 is TGTGCCAGCAGTGTGGTGGCGGGAGGGCCAATCGATGAGCAGTTCTTC. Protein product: CASSVVAGGPIDEQFF.